Each of the 5 T cell receptor beta chains below was sequenced from the same sample in a study of human T cells and chemical hapten exposure. TCRdb independently ran MiXCR on the 5' RACE reads; one entry per CDR3 protein. The sample records 80,000 or so distinct CDR3 sequences, 15% being singletons. Unfractionated whole blood served as the source for total RNA extraction. Every receptor here comes from a female donor in good health.

CDR3 in amino acids: CASSPSGVGRNTEAFF. In nucleotides, the CDR3 is TGTGCCAGCAGCCCCTCGGGGGTGGGGAGGAACACTGAAGCTTTCTTT. The chain links TRBV12-3 or TRBV12-4 to TRBJ1-1, with D perhaps TRBD1 (5 bases). This CDR3 region has 16 residues. Trimming stripped 6 bases from V and 1 base from J, with 18 bases between.

This rearrangement joins TRBV30 to TRBJ1-1, with 7 bases matching TRBD1. Germline-derived CDR1 and CDR2 are GTSNPN and SVGIG (reference sequence). V lost 0 bases and J lost 11; bases outside the gene matches: 9. This CDR3 has 13 amino acids. The CDR3 loop is CAWSVQRAGGAFF. Here the CDR3 DNA reads TGTGCCTGGAGTGTACAACGGGCAGGGGGGGCTTTCTTT.

Only a few counts were recorded for this clonotype. The chain links TRBV20-1 to TRBJ1-1, with D unclear. This CDR3 is built from 13 residues. Germline V gene sequence: CDR1 DFQATT, CDR2 SNEGSKA (reference sequence). V was pared by 6 bases and J by 1 base, with 12 bases between. The CDR3 loop reads CSANGLQNTEAFF. The CDR3 nucleotides read TGCAGTGCCAACGGACTCCAGAACACTGAAGCTTTCTTT.

This clonotype turned up a few times. The V gene is TRBV4-1, the J gene TRBJ1-1, with unresolved D. The CDR3 totals 16 residues. Looked up from germline, CDR1 is MGHRA and CDR2 is YSYEKL. Trimming pared 1 base from V and 0 bases from J, leaving 12 bases between. The CDR3 reads CASSQGNSRMNTEAFF. The CDR3 DNA sequence: TGCGCCAGCAGCCAAGGTAACAGTAGGATGAACACTGAAGCTTTCTTT.

There are many counts of this clonotype. This sequence joins TRBV20-1 and TRBJ2-7, with TRBD2 matching over 8 bases. The V and J ends lost 0 bases and 7 bases, in that order; junction bases with no gene match: 23. The length of the CDR3 is 19 residues. Germline assignment: CDR1 DFQATT and CDR2 SNEGSKA (reference sequence). CDR3 residues: CSARDRLELEVAGPEEQYF. The CDR3 DNA follows: TGCAGTGCTAGAGATAGGTTAGAACTAGAGGTAGCGGGACCGGAAGAGCAGTACTTC.